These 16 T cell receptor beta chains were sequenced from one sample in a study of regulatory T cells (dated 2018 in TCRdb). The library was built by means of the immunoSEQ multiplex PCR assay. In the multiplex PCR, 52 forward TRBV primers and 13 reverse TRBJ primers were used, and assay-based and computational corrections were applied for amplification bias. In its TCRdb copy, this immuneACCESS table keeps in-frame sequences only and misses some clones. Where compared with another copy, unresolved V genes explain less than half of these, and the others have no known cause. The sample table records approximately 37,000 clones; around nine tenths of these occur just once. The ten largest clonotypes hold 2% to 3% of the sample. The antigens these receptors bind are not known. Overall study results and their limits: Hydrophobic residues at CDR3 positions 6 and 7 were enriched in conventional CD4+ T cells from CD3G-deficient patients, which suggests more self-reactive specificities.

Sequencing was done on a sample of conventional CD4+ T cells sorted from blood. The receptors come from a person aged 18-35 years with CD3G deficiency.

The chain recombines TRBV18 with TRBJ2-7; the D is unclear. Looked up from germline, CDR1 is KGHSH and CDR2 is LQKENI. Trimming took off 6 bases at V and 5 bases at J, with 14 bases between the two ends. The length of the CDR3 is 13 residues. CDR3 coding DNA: TGTGCCAGCTCTCTTGGGCCTAACCACGAGCAGTACTTC. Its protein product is CASSLGPNHEQYF.

CDR3 nucleotide sequence: TGTGCCAGCAGCCTAGGCCCTGCTGATGAGCAGTTCTTC. Translation gives CASSLGPADEQFF. The gene calls are TRBV6-1 and TRBJ2-1; D not certain. CDR1 is MNHNS, CDR2 SASEGT, per germline. V lost 6 bases and J lost 8, with 14 bases in between. The CDR3 loop spans 13 amino acids.

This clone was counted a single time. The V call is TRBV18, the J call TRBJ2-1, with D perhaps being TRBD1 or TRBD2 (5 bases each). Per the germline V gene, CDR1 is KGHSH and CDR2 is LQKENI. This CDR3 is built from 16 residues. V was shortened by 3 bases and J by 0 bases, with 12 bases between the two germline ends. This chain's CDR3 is CASSPGVGFSYNEQFF. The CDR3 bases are TGTGCCAGCTCACCGGGGGTGGGTTTCTCCTACAATGAGCAGTTCTTC.

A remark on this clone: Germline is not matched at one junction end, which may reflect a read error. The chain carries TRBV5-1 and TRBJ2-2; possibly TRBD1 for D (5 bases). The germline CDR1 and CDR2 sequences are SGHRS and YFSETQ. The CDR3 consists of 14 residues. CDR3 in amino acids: CASRLDPGLGELFF. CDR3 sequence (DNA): TGCGCCAGCAGATTGGATCCAGGGCTCGGGGAGCTGTTTTTT. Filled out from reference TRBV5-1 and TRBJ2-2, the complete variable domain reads KAGVTQTPRYLIKTRGQQVTLSCSPISGHRSVSWYQQTPGQGLQFLFEYFSETQRNKGNFPGRFSGRQFSNSRSEMNVSTLELGDSALYLCASRLDPGLGELFFGEGSRLTVL.

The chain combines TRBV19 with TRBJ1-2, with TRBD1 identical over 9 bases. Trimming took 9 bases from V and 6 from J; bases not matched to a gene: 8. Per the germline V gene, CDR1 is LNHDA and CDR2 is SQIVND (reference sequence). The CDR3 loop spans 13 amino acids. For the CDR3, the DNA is TGTGCCAGCCGCTCCCGGGACAGGGATGGCTACACCTTC. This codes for CASRSRDRDGYTF.

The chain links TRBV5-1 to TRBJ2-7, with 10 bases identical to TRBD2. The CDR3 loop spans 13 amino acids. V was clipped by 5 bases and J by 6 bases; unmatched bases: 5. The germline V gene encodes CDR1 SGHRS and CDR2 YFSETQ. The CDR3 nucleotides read TGCGCCAGCAGGGCCCTAGCGGGAGCCGAGCAGTACTTC. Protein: CASRALAGAEQYF.

The chain's CDR3 is CASSPGTGGGEQYF. The CDR3 bases are TGCGCCAGCAGCCCCGGGACAGGGGGAGGCGAGCAGTACTTC. The rearrangement joins TRBV5-1 to TRBJ2-7; 11 positions match TRBD1. V lost 4 bases, J lost 6 bases, and 6 bases stayed unmatched. CDR3 length: 14 amino acids. Germline V CDR1 and CDR2: SGHRS, YFSETQ.

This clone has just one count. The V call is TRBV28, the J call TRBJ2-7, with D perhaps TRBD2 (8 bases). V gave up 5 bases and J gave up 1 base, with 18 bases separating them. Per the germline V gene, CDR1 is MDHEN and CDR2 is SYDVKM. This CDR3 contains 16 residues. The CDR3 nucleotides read TGTGCCAGCAGTCCCCTAGGGGGCGGGAGGTCCTACGAGCAGTACTTC. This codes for CASSPLGGGRSYEQYF.

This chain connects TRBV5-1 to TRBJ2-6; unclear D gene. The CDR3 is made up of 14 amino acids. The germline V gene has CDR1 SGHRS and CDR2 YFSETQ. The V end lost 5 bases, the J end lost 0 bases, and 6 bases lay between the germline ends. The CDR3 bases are TGCGCCAGCAGTCAAGTCTCTGGGGCCAACGTCCTGACTTTC. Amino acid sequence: CASSQVSGANVLTF. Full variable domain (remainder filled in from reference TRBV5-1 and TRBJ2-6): KAGVTQTPRYLIKTRGQQVTLSCSPISGHRSVSWYQQTPGQGLQFLFEYFSETQRNKGNFPGRFSGRQFSNSRSEMNVSTLELGDSALYLCASSQVSGANVLTFGAGSRLTVL.

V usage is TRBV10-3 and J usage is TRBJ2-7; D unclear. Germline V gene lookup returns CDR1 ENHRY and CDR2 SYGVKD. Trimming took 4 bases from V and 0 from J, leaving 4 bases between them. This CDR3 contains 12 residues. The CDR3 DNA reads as TGTGCCATCAGTGTAAACTCCTACGAGCAGTACTTC. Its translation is CAISVNSYEQYF.

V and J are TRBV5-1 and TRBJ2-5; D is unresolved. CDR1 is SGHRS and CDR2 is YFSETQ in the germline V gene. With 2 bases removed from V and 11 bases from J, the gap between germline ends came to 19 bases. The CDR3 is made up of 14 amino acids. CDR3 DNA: TGCGCCAGCAGCTTCGGACCCGCCCGCGGAGAGCAGTACTTC. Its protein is CASSFGPARGEQYF.

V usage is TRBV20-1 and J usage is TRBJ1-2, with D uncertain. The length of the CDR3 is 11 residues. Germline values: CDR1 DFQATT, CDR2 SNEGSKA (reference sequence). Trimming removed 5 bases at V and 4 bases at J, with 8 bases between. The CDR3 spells CSAWSSYGYTF. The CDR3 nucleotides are TGCAGTGCTTGGAGCAGCTATGGCTACACCTTC.

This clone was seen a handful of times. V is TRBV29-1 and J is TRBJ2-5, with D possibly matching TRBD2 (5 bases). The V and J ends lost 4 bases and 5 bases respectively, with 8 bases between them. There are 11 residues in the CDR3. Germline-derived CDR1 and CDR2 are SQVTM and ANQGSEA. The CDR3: CSVGTVETQYF. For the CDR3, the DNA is TGCAGCGTTGGGACTGTTGAGACCCAGTACTTC.

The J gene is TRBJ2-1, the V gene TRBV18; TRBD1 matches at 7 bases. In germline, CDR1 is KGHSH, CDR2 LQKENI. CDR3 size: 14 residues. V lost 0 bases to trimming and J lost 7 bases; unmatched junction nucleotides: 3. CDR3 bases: TGTGCCAGCTCACCACCTAAGGACAGGAATGAGCAGTTCTTC. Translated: CASSPPKDRNEQFF.

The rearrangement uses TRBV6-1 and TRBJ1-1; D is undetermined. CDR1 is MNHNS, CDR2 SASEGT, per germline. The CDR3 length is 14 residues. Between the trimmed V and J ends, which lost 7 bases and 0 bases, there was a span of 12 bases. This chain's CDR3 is CASTERRVNTEAFF. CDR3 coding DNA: TGTGCCAGCACCGAACGACGGGTGAACACTGAAGCTTTCTTT.

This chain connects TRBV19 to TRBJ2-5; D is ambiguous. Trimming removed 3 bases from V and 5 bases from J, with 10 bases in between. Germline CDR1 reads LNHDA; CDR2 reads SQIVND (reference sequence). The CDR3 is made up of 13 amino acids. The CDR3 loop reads CASSISRWETQYF. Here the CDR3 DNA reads TGTGCCAGTAGTATCTCCAGGTGGGAGACCCAGTACTTC.